A selection of T cell receptor beta chains follows, all from one sample in a study of blood T cell repertoires in COVID-19. Profiled with immunoSEQ multiplex PCR; TCRdb holds only in-frame clones, not every one. The sample has around 220,000 clones, about 85% seen once. Sequencing used peripheral blood. The source is a woman aged 45-60 years with COVID-19, enrolled during active disease. Both conserved end residues are part of each CDR3. A D gene is named only where the DNA matches it firmly. Clone size, where shown, is once, few, many, or a class for clones that have expanded.

TGCGCCAGCAGCTTGACTGGGAGGGCTAGCAACGAGCAGTACTTC	CASSLTGRASNEQYF	TRBJ2-7	TRBV5-1	TRBD2	.	15
TGTGCCAGCAGCCCCAGGCCAGGGGGGACCGACGAGGCCAACGTCCTGACTTTC	CASSPRPGGTDEANVLTF	TRBJ2-6	TRBV3-1/TRBV3-2	.	.	18
TGTGCCAGCAAGGGGCCTTCCTACGAGCAGTACTTC	CASKGPSYEQYF	TRBJ2-7	TRBV6-5	.	.	12
TGTGCCAGCAGCTTAGCCGGACAGGGGTCAAAAGGCTACACCTTC	CASSLAGQGSKGYTF	TRBJ1-2	TRBV7-2	TRBD1	.	15
TGTGCCAGCAGCCCTTCGGGACTAGCTGCAAATGAGCAGTTCTTC	CASSPSGLAANEQFF	TRBJ2-1	TRBV2	TRBD2	.	15
TGTGCCAGCAGCCAACGAACAATGAGGGAGCAGTACTTC	CASSQRTMREQYF	TRBJ2-7	TRBV3-1/TRBV3-2	.	.	13
TGTGCCAGCAGACGGACAGGGGGCGCGGGCGGGGAGCTGTTTTTT	CASRRTGGAGGELFF	TRBJ2-2	TRBV25-1	TRBD1	once	15
TGTGCCAGCAGCTTTTCCGGGACAGGGGGTGGCTACACCTTC	CASSFSGTGGGYTF	TRBJ1-2	TRBV7-2	TRBD1	.	14
TGTGCCAGTAGTATAGGACAGGCGAACACCGGGGAGCTGTTTTTT	CASSIGQANTGELFF	TRBJ2-2	TRBV19	.	.	15
TGTGCCAGCAGTCAGACAGACTATGGCTACACCTTC	CASSQTDYGYTF	TRBJ1-2	TRBV13	.	.	12
TGTGCCAGCAGCAAACAGCCCAACACTGAAGCTTTCTTT	CASSKQPNTEAFF	TRBJ1-1	TRBV2	.	few	13
TGCGCCAGCAGCTTGGTCACAGGGAGCCTGAACACTGAAGCTTTCTTT	CASSLVTGSLNTEAFF	TRBJ1-1	TRBV5-1	.	.	16
TGCGCCAGCAGCTTTTCAGGGGGCTCCTACAATGAGCAGTTCTTC	CASSFSGGSYNEQFF	TRBJ2-1	TRBV5-1	TRBD1	.	15
TGTGCCAGCAGCCCTTTGTCCGGGACAATCGGGGGCTACACCTTC	CASSPLSGTIGGYTF	TRBJ1-2	TRBV14	.	.	15
TGTGCCACCAGTGATTTCCGGGACAGGGGGGATACGCAGTATTTT	CATSDFRDRGDTQYF	TRBJ2-3	TRBV24-1	TRBD1	.	15
TGTGCCACCAGCAGGGCCACAACAGGGTGGACTGAAGCTTTCTTT	CATSRATTGWTEAFF	TRBJ1-1	TRBV15	.	.	15
TGTGCCAGCAGTTTCCTTTCGTGGGGGCGGGGGAATGAGCAGTTCTTC	CASSFLSWGRGNEQFF	TRBJ2-1	TRBV27	.	once	16
TGCGCCAGCAGCTTGAGGGGACAGGGTTTAAATGAGCAGTTCTTC	CASSLRGQGLNEQFF	TRBJ2-1	TRBV5-1	TRBD1	.	15
TGTGCCAGCCGAGGACAGGGTACCAATCAGCCCCAGCATTTT	CASRGQGTNQPQHF	TRBJ1-5	TRBV27	TRBD1	.	14
TGCGCCAGCAGCATACAGGGGGCTATAGGTTCACCCCTCCACTTT	CASSIQGAIGSPLHF	TRBJ1-6	TRBV5-1	TRBD1	few	15
TGTGCCAGCAGCGTAGATCCCCTGGCGGGAGTGAAGAATGAGCAGTTCTTC	CASSVDPLAGVKNEQFF	TRBJ2-1	TRBV9	TRBD2	.	17
TGTGCCAGCAGTCCGGCAGGGAACACTGAAGCTTTCTTT	CASSPAGNTEAFF	TRBJ1-1	TRBV12-3/TRBV12-4	.	.	13
TGCGCCAGCAGACGGACAGGGATTGAGAACACTGAAGCTTTCTTT	CASRRTGIENTEAFF	TRBJ1-1	TRBV10-2	TRBD1	.	15
TGTGCCAGTAGTATAGTCGAGCGGGGGGGCAGGGAGACCCAGTACTTC	CASSIVERGGRETQYF	TRBJ2-5	TRBV19	TRBD2	.	16
TGCGCCAGCAGCTTGGGCGCCGGGGAGCTGTTTTTT	CASSLGAGELFF	TRBJ2-2	TRBV5-1	.	.	12
TGTGCCATCGGGGGAGACAGGGTAGGGGGCTACACCTTC	CAIGGDRVGGYTF	TRBJ1-2	TRBV10-3	TRBD1	.	13
TGTGCCAGTAGTATAGGAGTCGGGGGGCTGGCCGGGGAGCTGTTTTTT	CASSIGVGGLAGELFF	TRBJ2-2	TRBV19	.	.	16
TGTGCCAGCAGTTTAGGGGGCACCACTGAAGCTTTCTTT	CASSLGGTTEAFF	TRBJ1-1	TRBV6-5	TRBD1	.	13
TGTGCCAGCAGCTTTTTCCAGGGGATAAGCTCCTACAATGAGCAGTTCTTC	CASSFFQGISSYNEQFF	TRBJ2-1	TRBV5-6	.	.	17
TGTGCCAGCAGCGCCATACAGGGGACCGGAGAGACCCAGTACTTC	CASSAIQGTGETQYF	TRBJ2-5	TRBV6-5	TRBD1	.	15
TGTGCCAGCAGCTTAACGGGGGGCACACATACGCAGTATTTT	CASSLTGGTHTQYF	TRBJ2-3	TRBV7-8	.	once	14
TGTGCCTGGAGTCCTCCCGGACAGTTTGGAGGCTACACCTTC	CAWSPPGQFGGYTF	TRBJ1-2	TRBV30	.	few	14
TGTGCCAGCAGCCCCCGCGGGGAGAGAAACACCGGGGAGCTGTTTTTT	CASSPRGERNTGELFF	TRBJ2-2	TRBV3-1/TRBV3-2	.	once	16
TGTGCCAGCAGCTTGAGGACTTACACAGATACGCAGTATTTT	CASSLRTYTDTQYF	TRBJ2-3	TRBV5-4	.	.	14
TGTGCCAGCAGTGGGACTAACCGAAAAGAGACCCAGTACTTC	CASSGTNRKETQYF	TRBJ2-5	TRBV2	.	.	14
TGTGCCAGTAGTATTACAAAGGGAGGAGGCGCTTTCTTT	CASSITKGGGAFF	TRBJ1-1	TRBV19	.	.	13
TGTGCCTGGTGGCGTAGCGTCGGGGAGCTGTTTTTT	CAWWRSVGELFF	TRBJ2-2	TRBV30	.	.	12
TGTGCCAGTAACAGGGGGCTGTCCTACGAGCAGTACTTC	CASNRGLSYEQYF	TRBJ2-7	TRBV19	TRBD1	.	13
TGTGCCAGCCGGGCGGGACCGGCTCTTGGAGCCCAGTACTTC	CASRAGPALGAQYF	TRBJ2-5	TRBV27	.	.	14
TGTGCCAGCAAACAGGGGGGTAGGAATGAGCAGTTCTTC	CASKQGGRNEQFF	TRBJ2-1	TRBV6-5	TRBD1	.	13
TGTGCCAGCTCACCACGACAGGGGAACACTGAAGCTTTCTTT	CASSPRQGNTEAFF	TRBJ1-1	TRBV18	TRBD1	.	14
TGCGCCAGCAGCCCCGGGGCGAGCGGGGGTGCTGGCGGGGAGCTGTTTTTT	CASSPGASGGAGGELFF	TRBJ2-2	TRBV4-3	TRBD2	.	17
TGTGCCAGCAGCTTAGATCGGGCGGGGAGCACAGATACGCAGTATTTT	CASSLDRAGSTDTQYF	TRBJ2-3	TRBV7-8	.	.	16